A selection of T cell receptor beta chains follows, all from one sample in a study of graft-versus-host responses after intestinal transplantation. No antigens are known for them. The assay was immunoSEQ multiplex PCR, and TCRdb's table has in-frame clones only and misses some. The top ten hold roughly 2% of the sample, which has tens of thousands of clones, 93% seen once. The starting material was unstimulated CD8+ T cells sorted from spleen or lymph node cells, obtained before intestinal transplant. These receptors were taken from a human donor who received an intestinal transplant. CDR3s include the opening cysteine and the closing phenylalanine or tryptophan. D genes are given only for firm matches. Clone size, where shown, is once, few, many, or a class for clones that have expanded.

abundance: NA; len: 15; v_gene: TRBV7-2; j_gene: TRBJ2-3; d_gene: NA; CDR3aa: CASSLGRSSTDTQYF; CDR3nt: TGTGCCAGCAGCTTAGGGCGGAGTAGCACAGATACGCAGTATTTT
abundance: few; len: 15; v_gene: TRBV25-1; j_gene: TRBJ1-1; d_gene: TRBD1; CDR3aa: CASSEWSQGGTEAFF; CDR3nt: TGTGCCAGCAGTGAATGGTCGCAGGGGGGCACTGAAGCTTTCTTT
abundance: NA; len: 14; v_gene: TRBV12-5; j_gene: TRBJ2-5; d_gene: TRBD2; CDR3aa: CASGLLAGGQTQYF; CDR3nt: TGTGCTAGTGGTTTATTAGCGGGGGGGCAGACCCAGTACTTC
abundance: NA; len: 15; v_gene: TRBV27; j_gene: TRBJ2-1; d_gene: NA; CDR3aa: CASSFEFTGYNEQFF; CDR3nt: TGTGCCAGCAGTTTCGAGTTTACCGGTTACAATGAGCAGTTCTTC
abundance: once; len: 15; v_gene: TRBV7-9; j_gene: TRBJ1-2; d_gene: TRBD1; CDR3aa: CASSPPGQAHYSYTF; CDR3nt: TGTGCCAGCAGCCCCCCGGGACAGGCCCATTATAGCTACACCTTC
abundance: NA; len: 16; v_gene: TRBV7-8; j_gene: TRBJ1-5; d_gene: NA; CDR3aa: CASSLDPSRGNQPQHF; CDR3nt: TGTGCCAGCAGCTTAGATCCGAGTAGAGGCAATCAGCCCCAGCATTTT
abundance: few; len: 15; v_gene: TRBV27; j_gene: TRBJ2-3; d_gene: TRBD2; CDR3aa: CASSLFSRGGDTQYF; CDR3nt: TGTGCCAGCAGTTTATTTTCCCGCGGGGGAGATACGCAGTATTTT
abundance: NA; len: 16; v_gene: TRBV11-2; j_gene: TRBJ2-7; d_gene: NA; CDR3aa: CASSLGLTLPSYEQYF; CDR3nt: TGTGCCAGCAGCTTAGGACTTACCCTACCCTCTTACGAGCAGTACTTC
abundance: NA; len: 14; v_gene: TRBV25-1; j_gene: TRBJ1-1; d_gene: NA; CDR3aa: CASSESGVNTEAFF; CDR3nt: TGTGCCAGCAGTGAATCCGGAGTGAACACTGAAGCTTTCTTT
abundance: once; len: 15; v_gene: TRBV2; j_gene: TRBJ2-7; d_gene: NA; CDR3aa: CASSATVVPTYEQYF; CDR3nt: TGTGCCAGCAGTGCTACAGTCGTTCCCACCTACGAGCAGTACTTC
abundance: NA; len: 18; v_gene: TRBV9; j_gene: TRBJ2-1; d_gene: TRBD2; CDR3aa: CASSVEGTSGYTYNEQFF; CDR3nt: TGTGCCAGCAGCGTAGAGGGGACTAGCGGGTATACGTACAATGAGCAGTTCTTC
abundance: NA; len: 15; v_gene: TRBV29-1; j_gene: TRBJ2-1; d_gene: TRBD1; CDR3aa: CSVVGTGGEDNEQFF; CDR3nt: TGCAGCGTTGTAGGCACAGGGGGCGAAGACAATGAGCAGTTCTTC
abundance: NA; len: 13; v_gene: TRBV12-5; j_gene: TRBJ2-7; d_gene: NA; CDR3aa: CASGLQGYYEQYF; CDR3nt: TGTGCTAGTGGTTTGCAGGGATATTACGAGCAGTACTTC
abundance: few; len: 11; v_gene: TRBV7-9; j_gene: TRBJ1-4; d_gene: NA; CDR3aa: CASSLLEKLFF; CDR3nt: TGTGCCAGCAGCTTACTTGAAAAACTGTTTTTT
abundance: NA; len: 15; v_gene: TRBV30; j_gene: TRBJ2-3; d_gene: NA; CDR3aa: CASQEGGRSTDTQYF; CDR3nt: TGTGCCTCCCAAGAGGGGGGGCGAAGCACAGATACGCAGTATTTT
abundance: once; len: 13; v_gene: TRBV6-5; j_gene: TRBJ2-7; d_gene: TRBD1; CDR3aa: CASMGQGSYEQYF; CDR3nt: TGTGCCAGCATGGGACAGGGTTCCTACGAGCAGTACTTC
abundance: NA; len: 15; v_gene: TRBV15; j_gene: TRBJ2-7; d_gene: NA; CDR3aa: CATSRGRTGRDEQYF; CDR3nt: TGTGCCACCAGCAGAGGCCGGACAGGGAGGGACGAGCAGTACTTC
abundance: NA; len: 15; v_gene: TRBV7-2; j_gene: TRBJ2-1; d_gene: TRBD2; CDR3aa: CASSPTSGEVGEQFF; CDR3nt: TGTGCCAGCAGCCCGACTAGCGGGGAAGTGGGTGAGCAGTTCTTC
abundance: NA; len: 17; v_gene: TRBV9; j_gene: TRBJ2-3; d_gene: NA; CDR3aa: CASSVVDSGVSTDTQYF; CDR3nt: TGTGCCAGCAGCGTAGTTGATAGCGGAGTAAGCACAGATACGCAGTATTTT
abundance: NA; len: 14; v_gene: TRBV6-5; j_gene: TRBJ2-3; d_gene: NA; CDR3aa: CASSERWGADTQYF; CDR3nt: TGTGCCAGCAGCGAGCGGTGGGGGGCAGATACGCAGTATTTT
abundance: NA; len: 15; v_gene: TRBV7-2; j_gene: TRBJ2-7; d_gene: TRBD1; CDR3aa: CASSSLGQDSYEQYF; CDR3nt: TGTGCCAGCAGCTCCCTGGGACAGGACTCCTACGAGCAGTACTTC
abundance: NA; len: 13; v_gene: TRBV4-1; j_gene: TRBJ2-7; d_gene: NA; CDR3aa: CASSQETGDEQYF; CDR3nt: TGCGCCAGCAGCCAGGAGACAGGCGACGAGCAGTACTTC
abundance: NA; len: 15; v_gene: TRBV5-1; j_gene: TRBJ2-7; d_gene: NA; CDR3aa: CASSEQGLSSYEQYF; CDR3nt: TGCGCCAGCAGCGAACAGGGATTGAGCTCCTACGAGCAGTACTTC
abundance: NA; len: 16; v_gene: TRBV10-3; j_gene: TRBJ1-5; d_gene: TRBD1; CDR3aa: CAISDRGQGLNQPQHF; CDR3nt: TGTGCCATCAGTGATAGGGGACAGGGTCTTAATCAGCCCCAGCATTTT
abundance: NA; len: 15; v_gene: TRBV4-1; j_gene: TRBJ2-1; d_gene: TRBD2; CDR3aa: CASSQVAGGLEEQFF; CDR3nt: TGCGCCAGCAGCCAAGTAGCGGGGGGGCTTGAAGAGCAGTTCTTC
abundance: NA; len: 17; v_gene: TRBV7-2; j_gene: TRBJ2-2; d_gene: TRBD1; CDR3aa: CASSQVWGTGPSGELFF; CDR3nt: TGTGCCAGCAGCCAGGTTTGGGGGACAGGGCCCTCCGGGGAGCTGTTTTTT
abundance: NA; len: 15; v_gene: TRBV27; j_gene: TRBJ1-5; d_gene: NA; CDR3aa: CASSLLRGDSQPQHF; CDR3nt: TGTGCCAGCAGCTTACTCAGGGGTGATTCTCAGCCCCAGCATTTT
abundance: NA; len: 13; v_gene: TRBV19; j_gene: TRBJ2-7; d_gene: TRBD1; CDR3aa: CASSLGQGYEQYF; CDR3nt: TGTGCCAGTAGTCTGGGACAGGGCTACGAGCAGTACTTC
abundance: once; len: 15; v_gene: TRBV27; j_gene: TRBJ1-1; d_gene: NA; CDR3aa: CASSLSGTLNTEAFF; CDR3nt: TGTGCCAGCAGTTTATCGGGGACATTGAACACTGAAGCTTTCTTT
abundance: once; len: 15; v_gene: TRBV4-3; j_gene: TRBJ1-6; d_gene: TRBD1; CDR3aa: CASSQGKTGRTPLHF; CDR3nt: TGCGCCAGCAGCCAAGGCAAGACAGGGAGGACACCCCTCCACTTT
abundance: NA; len: 14; v_gene: TRBV6-5; j_gene: TRBJ1-1; d_gene: NA; CDR3aa: CASSLQCRNTEAFF; CDR3nt: TGTGCCAGCTCATTACAGTGTAGGAACACTGAAGCTTTCTTT
abundance: NA; len: 16; v_gene: TRBV18; j_gene: TRBJ2-6; d_gene: NA; CDR3aa: CASSPPDSPGANVLTF; CDR3nt: TGCGCCAGCTCACCACCGGACAGCCCTGGGGCCAACGTCCTGACTTTC
abundance: NA; len: 15; v_gene: TRBV30; j_gene: TRBJ2-7; d_gene: TRBD1; CDR3aa: CAWSVGQGVAYEQYF; CDR3nt: TGTGCCTGGAGTGTAGGACAGGGAGTAGCCTACGAGCAGTACTTC
abundance: few; len: 16; v_gene: TRBV4-1; j_gene: TRBJ1-5; d_gene: NA; CDR3aa: CASSKDAGNSNQPQHF; CDR3nt: TGCGCCAGCAGCAAAGATGCAGGGAATAGCAATCAGCCCCAGCATTTT
abundance: NA; len: 15; v_gene: TRBV4-3; j_gene: TRBJ2-7; d_gene: NA; CDR3aa: CASSQGRGQYYEQYF; CDR3nt: TGCGCCAGCAGCCAAGGGCGGGGACAGTACTACGAGCAGTACTTC
abundance: NA; len: 16; v_gene: TRBV4-3; j_gene: TRBJ1-1; d_gene: NA; CDR3aa: CASSQDVTIGVTEAFF; CDR3nt: TGCGCCAGCAGCCAAGACGTAACAATAGGGGTCACTGAAGCTTTCTTT
abundance: NA; len: 10; v_gene: TRBV2; j_gene: TRBJ2-7; d_gene: NA; CDR3aa: CASRLAEQYF; CDR3nt: TGTGCCAGCAGGTTAGCCGAGCAGTACTTC
abundance: NA; len: 14; v_gene: TRBV30; j_gene: TRBJ1-5; d_gene: NA; CDR3aa: CAWSLPGVGQPQHF; CDR3nt: TGTGCCTGGAGTCTACCAGGGGTCGGACAGCCCCAGCATTTT
abundance: NA; len: 15; v_gene: TRBV5-8; j_gene: TRBJ1-6; d_gene: TRBD1; CDR3aa: CASSLEGQGVEPLHF; CDR3nt: TGTGCCAGCAGCTTGGAGGGACAGGGAGTAGAGCCCCTCCACTTT
abundance: NA; len: 14; v_gene: TRBV14; j_gene: TRBJ2-7; d_gene: NA; CDR3aa: CASSQDRVFYEQYF; CDR3nt: TGTGCCAGCAGCCAAGACAGGGTCTTCTACGAGCAGTACTTC